These 10 T cell receptor beta chains were all obtained from the same sample, sequenced in a study of patients and donors after allogeneic stem cell transplantation. TCRdb called the RT-PCR reads again in MiXCR, with one record for every CDR3 protein. The sample has more than 75,000 distinct CDR3 sequences, roughly 4.9% seen once. Source material: blood, either unsorted or a sorted T cell fraction (not recorded which). Receptors were obtained from a human donor who was either an allogeneic HSCT recipient or a stem cell or donor lymphocyte infusion donor (not recorded which). It is not recorded whose cells these are; they may come from a transplant donor.

This clonotype appeared many times. This sequence joins TRBV4-2 and TRBJ2-7; D unclear. Germline CDR1 is LGHNA and CDR2 is YNFKEQ. This CDR3 is 12 amino acids long. Trimming took off 2 bases at V and 0 bases at J, with 2 bases between the two ends. In nucleotides, the CDR3 is TGTGCCAGCAGCCAACACTCCTACGAGCAGTACTTC. Protein sequence: CASSQHSYEQYF.

This clonotype was observed at least ten times. The chain couples TRBV28 to TRBJ2-1; 8 nucleotides match TRBD2. Germline lookup yields CDR1 MDHEN and CDR2 SYDVKM. J was trimmed by 0 bases and V by 7 bases; bases with no gene match: 14. The CDR3 is 18 amino acids. CDR3 bases: TGTGCCAGCATGACCTTAAGTTGGAGCGGGGGCTCCTACAATGAGCAGTTCTTC. Translating gives CASMTLSWSGGSYNEQFF. The full variable domain, with the rest looked up from reference TRBV28 and TRBJ2-1, is DVKVTQSSRYLVKRTGEKVFLECVQDMDHENMFWYRQDPGLGLRLIYFSYDVKMKEKGDIPEGYSVSREKKERFSLILESASTNQTSMYLCASMTLSWSGGSYNEQFFGPGTRLTVL.

This clonotype has ten or more counts. The chain is built from TRBV12-3 or TRBV12-4 and TRBJ2-7, with 9 bases lining up with TRBD1. V trimming: 6 bases; J trimming: 3 bases; junction bases outside the gene matches: 3. This CDR3 region has 13 residues. The CDR3 is CASSGTGYYEQYF. Here the CDR3 DNA reads TGTGCCAGCAGCGGGACAGGGTACTACGAGCAGTACTTC.

This clonotype came up many times. The chain joins TRBV19 to TRBJ2-5, with D perhaps being TRBD1 or TRBD2 (5 bases each). Germline V gives CDR1 LNHDA, CDR2 SQIVND (reference sequence). V lost 4 bases and J lost 4, with 10 bases in between. This CDR3 contains 13 residues. This chain's CDR3 is CASSSSGAETQYF. CDR3 nucleotides: TGTGCCAGTAGTAGCTCCGGGGCAGAGACCCAGTACTTC.

This clonotype was seen ten or more times. The chain uses TRBV19 and TRBJ2-3; no firm D call. This CDR3 is built from 12 residues. V was shortened by 2 bases and J by 6 bases, with 6 bases between the two germline ends. From germline, CDR1 is LNHDA and CDR2 SQIVND (reference sequence). CDR3 nucleotides: TGTGCCAGTAGTATACGTGGGGATACGCAGTATTTT. As protein: CASSIRGDTQYF.

This clonotype was counted ten times or more. This CDR3 is CASSSGGRVLTF. The CDR3 DNA is TGTGCCAGCAGTTCGGGGGGAAGGGTCCTGACTTTC. The rearrangement uses TRBV12-3 or TRBV12-4 and TRBJ2-6, with TRBD2 identical over 7 bases. The CDR3 is 12 amino acids. V shed 4 bases, J shed 13 bases, and the junction held 4 bases outside the gene matches.

This clonotype was detected ten times or more. This rearrangement joins TRBV20-1 to TRBJ2-1, with D possibly TRBD2 on 6 matching bases. CDR1 and CDR2 (germline): DFQATT, SNEGSKA (reference sequence). This CDR3 region has 16 residues. Trimming pared 5 bases from V and 7 bases from J, leaving 24 bases between. The CDR3 DNA is TGCAGTGCTTTAGTCCGCGGGGCCCTTTTTCGGAATGAGCAGTTCTTC. This encodes CSALVRGALFRNEQFF.

The CDR3 sequence: CASLGVGLRGYTF. CDR3 coding DNA: TGTGCCAGCCTTGGGGTGGGGCTTCGGGGCTACACCTTC. The chain has TRBV6-1 and TRBJ1-2; D possibly corresponds to TRBD1 (5 bases). CDR1 MNHNS and CDR2 SASEGT come from the germline V gene. V dropped 8 bases and J dropped 8 bases, with 18 bases sitting between them. This CDR3 spans 13 amino acids.

This clonotype was detected a few times. The chain carries TRBV6-2 or TRBV6-3 and TRBJ1-2, with 9 bases that match TRBD1. Looked up from germline, CDR1 is MNHEY and CDR2 is SVGEGT. Trimming cost V 4 bases and J 4 bases; bases outside gene matches: 7. The CDR3 totals 15 residues. The CDR3 loop is CASSLRQGGVYGYTF. CDR3 nucleotides: TGTGCCAGCAGTTTGAGACAGGGGGGAGTCTATGGCTACACCTTC.

This clonotype came up many times. The chain links TRBV6-1 to TRBJ2-3; the D is unclear. The CDR3 totals 12 residues. Germline CDR1 reads MNHNS; CDR2 reads SASEGT. V was shortened by 0 bases and J by 13 bases, with 11 bases between the two germline ends. The CDR3 bases are TGTGCCAGCAGTGAAGCTATGGGCCAGGAGTATTTT. Translation gives CASSEAMGQEYF.